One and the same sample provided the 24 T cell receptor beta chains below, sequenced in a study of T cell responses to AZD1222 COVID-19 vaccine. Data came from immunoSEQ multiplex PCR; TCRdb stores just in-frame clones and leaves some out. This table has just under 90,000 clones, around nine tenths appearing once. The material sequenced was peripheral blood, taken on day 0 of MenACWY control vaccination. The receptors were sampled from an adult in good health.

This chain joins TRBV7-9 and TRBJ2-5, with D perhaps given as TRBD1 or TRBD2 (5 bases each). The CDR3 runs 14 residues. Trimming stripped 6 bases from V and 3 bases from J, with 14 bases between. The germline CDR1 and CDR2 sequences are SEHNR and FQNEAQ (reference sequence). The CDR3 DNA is TGTGCCAGCAGTTTGACCGGGACCGAAGAGACCCAGTACTTC. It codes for CASSLTGTEETQYF. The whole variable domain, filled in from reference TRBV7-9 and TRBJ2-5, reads DTGVSQNPRHKITKRGQNVTFRCDPISEHNRLYWYRQTLGQGPEFLTYFQNEAQLEKSRLLSDRFSAERPKGSFSTLEIQRTEQGDSAMYLCASSLTGTEETQYFGPGTRLLVL.

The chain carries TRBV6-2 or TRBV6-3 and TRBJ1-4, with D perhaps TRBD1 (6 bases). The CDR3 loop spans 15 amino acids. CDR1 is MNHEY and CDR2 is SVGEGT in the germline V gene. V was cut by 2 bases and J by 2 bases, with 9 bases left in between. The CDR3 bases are TGTGCCAGCAGTTACCTTGGACAGACTAATGAAAAACTGTTTTTT. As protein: CASSYLGQTNEKLFF.

The CDR3 sequence: CATSREVAGATGELFF. CDR3 bases: TGTGCCACCAGCAGAGAGGTAGCGGGGGCCACCGGGGAGCTGTTTTTT. The V gene is TRBV15, the J gene TRBJ2-2; 9 bases align to TRBD2. The CDR3 contains 16 residues. Germline-derived CDR1 and CDR2 are LNHNV and YYDKDF (reference sequence). J gave up 4 bases and V 0 bases, and 3 bases lay outside the gene matches.

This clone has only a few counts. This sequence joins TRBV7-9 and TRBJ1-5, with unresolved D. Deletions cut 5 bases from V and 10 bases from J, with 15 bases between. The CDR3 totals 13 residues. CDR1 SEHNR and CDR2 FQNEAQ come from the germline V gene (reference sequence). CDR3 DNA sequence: TGTGCCAGCAGCCCCAAGGCTGGAACACCCCAGCATTTT. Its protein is CASSPKAGTPQHF.

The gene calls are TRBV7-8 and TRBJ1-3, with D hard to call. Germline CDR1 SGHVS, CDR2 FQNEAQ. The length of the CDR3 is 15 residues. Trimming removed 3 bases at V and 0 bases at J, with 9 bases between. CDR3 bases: TGTGCCAGCAGCTTGTTTCCGACCTCTGGAAACACCATATATTTT. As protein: CASSLFPTSGNTIYF.

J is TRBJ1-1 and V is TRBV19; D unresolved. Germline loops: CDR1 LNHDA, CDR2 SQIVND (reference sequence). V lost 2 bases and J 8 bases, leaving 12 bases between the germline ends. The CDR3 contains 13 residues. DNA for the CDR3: TGTGCCAGTAGTATACAACGGACGGGAGAAGCTTTCTTT. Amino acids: CASSIQRTGEAFF.

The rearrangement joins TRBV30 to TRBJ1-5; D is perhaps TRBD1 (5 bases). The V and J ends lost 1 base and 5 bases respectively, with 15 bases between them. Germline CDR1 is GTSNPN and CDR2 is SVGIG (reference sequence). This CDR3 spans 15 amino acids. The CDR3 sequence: CAWSANRGGYQPQHF. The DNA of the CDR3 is TGTGCCTGGAGTGCGAATCGGGGGGGATATCAGCCCCAGCATTTT.

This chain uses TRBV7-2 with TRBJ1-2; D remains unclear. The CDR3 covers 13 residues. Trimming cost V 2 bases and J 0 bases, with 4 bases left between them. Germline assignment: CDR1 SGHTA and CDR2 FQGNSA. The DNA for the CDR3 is TGTGCCAGCAGCTTACGATCTAACTATGGCTACACCTTC. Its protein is CASSLRSNYGYTF. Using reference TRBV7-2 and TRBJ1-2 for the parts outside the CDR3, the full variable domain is GAGVSQSPSNKVTEKGKDVELRCDPISGHTALYWYRQSLGQGLEFLIYFQGNSAPDKSGLPSDRFSAERTGGSVSTLTIQRTQQEDSAVYLCASSLRSNYGYTFGSGTRLTVV.

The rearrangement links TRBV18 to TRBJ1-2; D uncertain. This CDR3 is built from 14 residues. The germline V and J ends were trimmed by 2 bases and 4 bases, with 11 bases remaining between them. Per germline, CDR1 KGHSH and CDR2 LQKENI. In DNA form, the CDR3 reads TGTGCCAGCTCACCAGTTGGCAACTTCTATGGCTACACCTTC. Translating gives CASSPVGNFYGYTF.

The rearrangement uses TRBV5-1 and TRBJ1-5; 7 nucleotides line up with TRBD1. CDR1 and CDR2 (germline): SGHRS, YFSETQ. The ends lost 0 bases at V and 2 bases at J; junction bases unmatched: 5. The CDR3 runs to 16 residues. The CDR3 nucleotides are TGCGCCAGCAGCTTGGGCGGAGGGGGCGGCAATCAGCCCCAGCATTTT. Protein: CASSLGGGGGNQPQHF.

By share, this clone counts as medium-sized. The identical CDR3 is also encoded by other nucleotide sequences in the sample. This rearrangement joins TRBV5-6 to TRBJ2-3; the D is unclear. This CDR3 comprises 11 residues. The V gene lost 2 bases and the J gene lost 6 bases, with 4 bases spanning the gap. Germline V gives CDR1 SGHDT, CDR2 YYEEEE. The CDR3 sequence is CASSLGDTQYF. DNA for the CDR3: TGTGCCAGCAGCTTAGGTGATACGCAGTATTTT.

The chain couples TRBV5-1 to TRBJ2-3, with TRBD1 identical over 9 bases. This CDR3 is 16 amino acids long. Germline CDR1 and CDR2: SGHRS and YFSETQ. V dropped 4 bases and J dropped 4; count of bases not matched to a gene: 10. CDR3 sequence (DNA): TGCGCCAGCAGCGGGACAGGGCCGGGAGGATCAGATACGCAGTATTTT. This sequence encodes CASSGTGPGGSDTQYF.

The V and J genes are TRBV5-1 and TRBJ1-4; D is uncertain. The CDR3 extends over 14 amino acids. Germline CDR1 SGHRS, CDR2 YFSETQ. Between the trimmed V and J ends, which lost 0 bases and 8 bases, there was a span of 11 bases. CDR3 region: CASSLAFHAEKLFF. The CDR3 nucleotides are TGCGCCAGCAGCTTGGCCTTCCATGCGGAAAAACTGTTTTTT.

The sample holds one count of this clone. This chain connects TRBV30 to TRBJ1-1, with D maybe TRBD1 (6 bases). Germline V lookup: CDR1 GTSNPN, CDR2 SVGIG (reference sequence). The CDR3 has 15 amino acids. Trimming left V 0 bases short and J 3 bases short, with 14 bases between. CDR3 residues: CAWSVRGLWDTEAFF. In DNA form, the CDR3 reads TGTGCCTGGAGTGTAAGGGGGTTATGGGACACTGAAGCTTTCTTT.

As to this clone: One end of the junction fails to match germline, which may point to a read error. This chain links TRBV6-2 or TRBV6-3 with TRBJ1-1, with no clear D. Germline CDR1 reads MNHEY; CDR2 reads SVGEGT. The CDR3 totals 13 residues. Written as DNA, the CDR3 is TGTGCCAGCGGTTACAGACGAACGACTGAAGCTTTCTTT. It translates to CASGYRRTTEAFF.

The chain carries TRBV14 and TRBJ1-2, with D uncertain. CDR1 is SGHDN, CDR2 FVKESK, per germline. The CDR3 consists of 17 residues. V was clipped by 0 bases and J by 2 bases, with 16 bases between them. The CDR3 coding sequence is TGTGCCAGCAGCCAAGAGCTTCCAGGCGGAGGGAACTATGGCTACACCTTC. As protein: CASSQELPGGGNYGYTF. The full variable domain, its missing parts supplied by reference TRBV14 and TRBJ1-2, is EAGVTQFPSHSVIEKGQTVTLRCDPISGHDNLYWYRRVMGKEIKFLLHFVKESKQDESGMPNNRFLAERTGGTYSTLKVQPAELEDSGVYFCASSQELPGGGNYGYTFGSGTRLTVV.

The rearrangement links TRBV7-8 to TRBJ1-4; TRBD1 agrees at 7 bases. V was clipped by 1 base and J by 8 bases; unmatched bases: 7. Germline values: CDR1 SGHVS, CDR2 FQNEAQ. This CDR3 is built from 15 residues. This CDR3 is CASSLDPRGDEKLFF. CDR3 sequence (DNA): TGTGCCAGCAGCTTAGATCCCAGGGGGGACGAAAAACTGTTTTTT. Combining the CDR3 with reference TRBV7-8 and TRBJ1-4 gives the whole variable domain GAGVSQSPRYKVAKRGQDVALRCDPISGHVSLFWYQQALGQGPEFLTYFQNEAQLDKSGLPSDRFFAERPEGSVSTLKIQRTQQEDSAVYLCASSLDPRGDEKLFFGSGTQLSVL.

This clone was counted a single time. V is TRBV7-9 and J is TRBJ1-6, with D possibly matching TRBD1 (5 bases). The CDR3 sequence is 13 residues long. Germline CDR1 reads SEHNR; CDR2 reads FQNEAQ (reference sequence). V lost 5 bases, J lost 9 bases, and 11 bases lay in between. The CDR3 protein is CASSPRDGSPLHF. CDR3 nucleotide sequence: TGTGCCAGCAGCCCGAGGGACGGTTCACCCCTCCACTTT. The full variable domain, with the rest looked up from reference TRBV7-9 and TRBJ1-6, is DTGVSQNPRHKITKRGQNVTFRCDPISEHNRLYWYRQTLGQGPEFLTYFQNEAQLEKSRLLSDRFSAERPKGSFSTLEIQRTEQGDSAMYLCASSPRDGSPLHFGNGTRLTVT.

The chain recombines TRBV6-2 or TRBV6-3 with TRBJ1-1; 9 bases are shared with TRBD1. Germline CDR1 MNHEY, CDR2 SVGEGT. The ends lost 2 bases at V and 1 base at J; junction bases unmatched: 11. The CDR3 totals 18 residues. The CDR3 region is CASSYPADRGIGNTEAFF. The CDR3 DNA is TGTGCCAGCAGTTACCCCGCGGACAGGGGAATCGGGAACACTGAAGCTTTCTTT.

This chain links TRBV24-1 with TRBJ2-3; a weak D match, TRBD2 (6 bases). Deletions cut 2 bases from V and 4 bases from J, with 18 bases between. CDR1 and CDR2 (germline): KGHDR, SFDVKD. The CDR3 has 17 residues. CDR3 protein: CATSDSVVEGGSDTQYF. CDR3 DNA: TGTGCCACCAGTGATTCTGTCGTGGAGGGCGGATCAGATACGCAGTATTTT.

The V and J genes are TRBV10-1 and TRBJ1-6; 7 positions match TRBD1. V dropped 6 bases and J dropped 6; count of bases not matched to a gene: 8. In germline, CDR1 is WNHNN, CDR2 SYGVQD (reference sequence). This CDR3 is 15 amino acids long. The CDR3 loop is CASSVSQGCNSPLHF. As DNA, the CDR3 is TGCGCCAGCAGCGTTTCACAGGGGTGTAATTCACCCCTCCACTTT.

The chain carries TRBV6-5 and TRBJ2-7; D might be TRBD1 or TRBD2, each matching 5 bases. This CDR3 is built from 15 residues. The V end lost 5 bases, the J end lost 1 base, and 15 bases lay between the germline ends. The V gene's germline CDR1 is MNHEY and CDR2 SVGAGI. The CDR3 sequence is CASSNTGTLSYEQYF. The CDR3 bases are TGTGCCAGCAGTAATACCGGGACGTTGTCCTACGAGCAGTACTTC.

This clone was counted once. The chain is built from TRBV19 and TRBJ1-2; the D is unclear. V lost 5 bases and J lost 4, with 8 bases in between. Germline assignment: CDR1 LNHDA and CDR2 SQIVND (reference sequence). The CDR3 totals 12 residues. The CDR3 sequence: CASSPEGYGYTF. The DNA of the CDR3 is TGTGCCAGTAGTCCCGAAGGCTATGGCTACACCTTC.

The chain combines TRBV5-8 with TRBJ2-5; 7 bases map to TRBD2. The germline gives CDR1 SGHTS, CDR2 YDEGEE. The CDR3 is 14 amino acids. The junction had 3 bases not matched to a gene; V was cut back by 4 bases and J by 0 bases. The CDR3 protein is CASSTGLNQETQYF. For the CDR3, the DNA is TGTGCCAGCAGCACGGGACTAAACCAAGAGACCCAGTACTTC.